The 15 T cell receptor beta chains in this list originate from one sample, sequenced in a study of blood T cell repertoires in COVID-19. TCRdb's table, derived via immunoSEQ multiplex PCR, lists solely in-frame clones and lacks some. The table has under 200,000 clones, over 80% seen once. Source material: peripheral blood. These receptors came from a woman in her sixties with acute or convalescent COVID-19.

The chain employs TRBV5-1 and TRBJ2-6; TRBD1 aligns across 9 bases. Looked up from germline, CDR1 is SGHRS and CDR2 is YFSETQ. The CDR3 is 15 residues long. V was clipped by 4 bases and J by 2 bases; unmatched bases: 1. The CDR3, as DNA: TGCGCCAGCAGCCGGACAGGGGCTGGGGCCAACGTCCTGACTTTC. Protein sequence: CASSRTGAGANVLTF.

In this sample, this clone turned up once. The V call is TRBV6-5, the J call TRBJ1-6; D gene unclear. Germline V gives CDR1 MNHEY, CDR2 SVGAGI. This CDR3 is 14 amino acids long. V shed 6 bases and J shed 9 bases, with 15 bases lying between them. The CDR3 loop reads CASRPAGSASPLHF. Here the CDR3 DNA reads TGTGCCAGCAGACCCGCGGGGAGTGCTTCACCCCTCCACTTT.

This sequence joins TRBV30 and TRBJ1-1, with D uncertain. CDR1 and CDR2 from the germline V gene are GTSNPN and SVGIG (reference sequence). This CDR3 comprises 14 residues. Deletions cut 1 base from V and 4 bases from J, with 13 bases between. DNA of the CDR3: TGTGCCTGGAGTGATTGGGCAGTCGGCACTGAAGCTTTCTTT. This gives the protein CAWSDWAVGTEAFF.

The chain uses TRBV6-2 or TRBV6-3 and TRBJ1-1, with TRBD1 matching 7 bases. J was trimmed by 0 bases and V by 5 bases; bases with no gene match: 3. This CDR3 comprises 14 residues. The germline CDR1 and CDR2 sequences are MNHEY and SVGEGT. The CDR3 coding sequence is TGTGCCAGCAGTAAGGGACAGTTGAACACTGAAGCTTTCTTT. Translating gives CASSKGQLNTEAFF.

This chain joins TRBV19 and TRBJ1-5; 7 bases agree with TRBD1. The CDR3 runs 14 residues. The germline V gene encodes CDR1 LNHDA and CDR2 SQIVND (reference sequence). J lost 11 bases, V lost 5 bases, and 12 bases had no gene match. CDR3 protein: CASSASQGRGTQHF. The CDR3 region has the DNA TGTGCCAGTAGTGCGTCACAGGGGCGAGGAACCCAGCATTTT.

The rearrangement uses TRBV6-1 and TRBJ1-3; 9 positions agree with TRBD1. CDR1 MNHNS and CDR2 SASEGT come from the germline V gene. The J segment lost 4 bases and the V segment lost 1 base, leaving 5 bases of the junction unmatched. This CDR3 is 16 amino acids long. CDR3 in amino acids: CASSEVGTGLGNTIYF. The CDR3 DNA sequence: TGTGCCAGCAGTGAAGTAGGGACAGGGTTGGGAAACACCATATATTTT.

The chain uses TRBV9 and TRBJ2-5, with 10 bases aligning to TRBD1. Germline CDR1 and CDR2: SGDLS and YYNGEE. Trimming took 1 base from V and 5 from J; bases not matched to a gene: 11. The CDR3 consists of 17 residues. CDR3 protein: CASSVSTPGQGRETQYF. CDR3 bases: TGTGCCAGCAGCGTATCGACACCGGGACAGGGGCGGGAGACCCAGTACTTC. The variable domain in full, with the rest retrieved from reference TRBV9 and TRBJ2-5, is DSGVTQTPKHLITATGQRVTLRCSPRSGDLSVYWYQQSLDQGLQFLIQYYNGEERAKGNILERFSAQQFPDLHSELNLSSLELGDSALYFCASSVSTPGQGRETQYFGPGTRLLVL.

This chain joins TRBV6-5 and TRBJ1-1; 7 nucleotides align to TRBD1. Germline loops: CDR1 MNHEY, CDR2 SVGAGI. The CDR3 has 15 amino acids. V lost 6 bases, J lost 1 base, and 8 bases stayed unmatched. CDR3 DNA sequence: TGTGCCAGCAGCTATTCTCCAGGGGGGAACACTGAAGCTTTCTTT. Translation: CASSYSPGGNTEAFF.

This chain links TRBV6-2 or TRBV6-3 with TRBJ1-5; the D is unclear. Germline V gives CDR1 MNHEY, CDR2 SVGEGT. Trimming left V 4 bases short and J 0 bases short, with 16 bases between. The CDR3 is made up of 17 amino acids. The CDR3 sequence: CASSFPPTPYSNQPQHF. DNA for the CDR3: TGTGCCAGCAGTTTCCCCCCCACACCGTATAGCAATCAGCCCCAGCATTTT.

This sequence joins TRBV4-2 and TRBJ1-6; 10 bases agree with TRBD1. Germline assignment: CDR1 LGHNA and CDR2 YNFKEQ. The V segment lost 3 bases and the J segment 4 bases; nucleotides outside the gene matches: 6. This CDR3 region has 17 residues. This chain's CDR3 is CASSQTGGGSYNSPLHF. CDR3 coding DNA: TGTGCCAGCAGCCAGACAGGGGGCGGGAGTTATAATTCACCCCTCCACTTT.

The chain combines TRBV29-1 with TRBJ2-1; TRBD2 matches 7 bases. This CDR3 contains 12 residues. Germline-derived CDR1 and CDR2 are SQVTM and ANQGSEA. V gave up 4 bases and J gave up 6 bases; unmatched junction bases: 3. CDR3 sequence reads: CSVARGGNEQFF. CDR3 bases: TGCAGCGTTGCGCGCGGGGGCAATGAGCAGTTCTTC.

The chain combines TRBV30 with TRBJ1-1; 9 positions agree with TRBD1. The V gene's germline CDR1 is GTSNPN and CDR2 SVGIG (reference sequence). The junction had 6 bases not matched to a gene; V was cut back by 3 bases and J by 4 bases. There are 14 residues in the CDR3. DNA for the CDR3: TGTGCCTGGAGCAAACAGGGGGCGGCCACTGAAGCTTTCTTT. Its translation is CAWSKQGAATEAFF.

CDR3 DNA sequence: TGTGCCAGCAGTTTAAGGGGAGGACTAGCGGGGGTGACCGGGGAGCTGTTTTTT. Its translation: CASSLRGGLAGVTGELFF. The chain uses TRBV27 and TRBJ2-2; TRBD2 agrees at 13 bases. J lost 5 bases, V lost 2 bases, and 8 bases had no gene match. Per the germline V gene, CDR1 is MNHEY and CDR2 is SMNVEV (reference sequence). This CDR3 region has 18 residues.

This clone was seen a few times. The chain has TRBV4-1 and TRBJ1-2, with a tentative D call TRBD1 (5 bases). The CDR3 totals 14 residues. With 2 bases removed from V and 8 bases from J, the gap between germline ends came to 15 bases. The germline gives CDR1 MGHRA, CDR2 YSYEKL. The CDR3 spells CASSQFTSGGGYTF. Here the CDR3 DNA reads TGCGCCAGCAGCCAATTCACCTCCGGGGGAGGCTACACCTTC.

The V gene is TRBV9, the J gene TRBJ2-3; 7 bases fit TRBD2. CDR1 and CDR2 from the germline V gene are SGDLS and YYNGEE. Germline trimming cut 2 bases from V and 2 bases from J; bases unmatched to any gene: 2. The CDR3 consists of 14 residues. Written as DNA, the CDR3 is TGTGCCAGCAGCGTGACTAGCTACACAGATACGCAGTATTTT. Residues: CASSVTSYTDTQYF.